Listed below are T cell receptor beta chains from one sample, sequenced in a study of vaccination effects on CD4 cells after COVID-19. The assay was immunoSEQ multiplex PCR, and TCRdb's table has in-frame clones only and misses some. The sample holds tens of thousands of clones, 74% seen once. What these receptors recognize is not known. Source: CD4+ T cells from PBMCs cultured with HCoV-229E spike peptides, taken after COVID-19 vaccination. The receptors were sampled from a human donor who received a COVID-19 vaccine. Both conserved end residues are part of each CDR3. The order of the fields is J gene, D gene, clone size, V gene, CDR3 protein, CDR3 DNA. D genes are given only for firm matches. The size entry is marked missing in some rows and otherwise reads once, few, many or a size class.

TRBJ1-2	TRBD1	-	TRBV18	CASSPSSGTGSNYGYTF	TGTGCCAGCTCACCTAGCTCCGGGACAGGTTCTAACTATGGCTACACCTTC
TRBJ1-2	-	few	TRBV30	CAWRGSPSNYGYTF	TGTGCCTGGAGAGGCAGTCCTTCTAACTATGGCTACACCTTC
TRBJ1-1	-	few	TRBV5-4	CASSKTPGRTEAFF	TGTGCCAGCAGCAAGACACCCGGGAGGACTGAAGCTTTCTTT
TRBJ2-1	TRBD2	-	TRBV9	CASSVDSGAYNEQFF	TGTGCCAGCAGCGTAGATAGCGGGGCCTACAATGAGCAGTTCTTC
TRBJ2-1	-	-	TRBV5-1	CASSPRSATSSYNEQFF	TGCGCCAGCAGCCCCAGATCGGCTACAAGCTCCTACAATGAGCAGTTCTTC
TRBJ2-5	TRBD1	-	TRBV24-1	CATSDPGQGAKTQYF	TGTGCCACCAGTGATCCGGGACAGGGGGCTAAGACCCAGTACTTC
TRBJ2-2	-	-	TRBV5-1	CASSLDRAAGELFF	TGCGCCAGCAGCTTGGACAGGGCGGCCGGGGAGCTGTTTTTT
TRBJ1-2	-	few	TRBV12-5	CASAERLGSNYGYTF	TGTGCTAGCGCCGAAAGGCTAGGGTCTAACTATGGCTACACCTTC
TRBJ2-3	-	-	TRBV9	CASSGGAGANTDTQYF	TGTGCCAGCAGCGGGGGGGCGGGGGCTAACACAGATACGCAGTATTTT
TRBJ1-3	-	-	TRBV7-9	CASSAGQSSRNTIYF	TGTGCCAGCAGCGCGGGCCAGTCTTCCAGAAACACCATATATTTT
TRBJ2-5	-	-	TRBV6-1	CASSEYTGQQETQYF	TGTGCCAGCAGTGAGTATACGGGCCAACAAGAGACCCAGTACTTC
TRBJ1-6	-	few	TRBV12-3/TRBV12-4	CASSLLGNSPLHF	TGTGCCAGCAGTTTACTCGGGAATTCACCCCTCCACTTT
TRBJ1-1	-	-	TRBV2	CASTELGVAAGTEAFF	TGTGCCAGCACCGAGTTAGGGGTCGCTGCTGGCACTGAAGCTTTCTTT
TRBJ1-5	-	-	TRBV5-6	CASSYARRPNQPQHF	TGTGCCAGCAGCTACGCGAGGCGACCCAATCAGCCCCAGCATTTT
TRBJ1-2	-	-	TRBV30	CAWSYGRGPNYGYTF	TGTGCCTGGTCCTACGGTCGGGGGCCGAACTATGGCTACACCTTC
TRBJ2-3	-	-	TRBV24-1	CATSVFERDTQYF	TGTGCCACCAGTGTTTTCGAGCGAGATACGCAGTATTTT
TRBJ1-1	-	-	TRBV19	CASSIFGGYTEAFF	TGTGCCAGTAGTATATTTGGGGGCTACACTGAAGCTTTCTTT